A selection of T cell receptor beta chains follows, all from one sample in a study of identical twins. TCRdb re-called the 5' RACE reads through MiXCR, storing one row per CDR3 protein. The sample holds some 690,000 distinct CDR3 sequences, less than 25% seen once. These data are also associated with another study on T cells expressing NK-cell markers.

Sequencing was performed on PBMCs. These receptors were taken from a woman between 18 and 30 years old in good health. CDR3s include the opening cysteine and the closing phenylalanine or tryptophan. A D gene is named only where the DNA matches it firmly. Rows may omit the clone size; those that give it use once, few, many or a size class.

J | V | D | size | CDR3 | DNA
TRBJ2-1 | TRBV27 | TRBD2 | - | CASRLAAAYNEQFF | TGTGCCAGCAGACTAGCGGCCGCCTACAATGAGCAGTTCTTC
TRBJ1-2 | TRBV3-1 | TRBD1 | few | CASSQAQGTNYGYTF | TGTGCCAGCAGCCAAGCACAGGGGACTAACTATGGCTACACCTTC
TRBJ2-1 | TRBV29-1 | - | - | CSAPRPFASYNEQFF | TGCAGCGCCCCGCGGCCATTTGCTTCCTACAATGAGCAGTTCTTC
TRBJ2-7 | TRBV5-1 | - | few | CASSLEQSYEQYF | TGCGCCAGCAGCTTGGAACAGAGCTACGAGCAGTACTTC
TRBJ2-1 | TRBV5-1 | - | few | CATRAQGSYNEQFF | TGCGCCACCAGGGCCCAGGGCAGCTACAATGAGCAGTTCTTC
TRBJ2-1 | TRBV29-1 | TRBD2 | few | CSVAGLAGGLSYNEQFF | TGCAGCGTTGCCGGGCTAGCGGGGGGCCTCTCCTACAATGAGCAGTTCTTC
TRBJ1-1 | TRBV5-1 | - | few | CASSLDRMSTEAFF | TGCGCCAGCAGCTTGGACAGGATGAGTACTGAAGCTTTCTTT
TRBJ2-1 | TRBV6-1 | TRBD2 | many | CASSTAGGALDEQFF | TGTGCCAGCAGTACGGCGGGAGGGGCTTTGGATGAGCAGTTCTTC
TRBJ2-3 | TRBV30 | - | - | CAYEHPGALDTQYF | TGTGCCTACGAGCACCCGGGGGCCCTAGATACGCAGTATTTT
TRBJ2-1 | TRBV2 | TRBD1 | - | CASLRGYNEQFF | TGTGCCAGCCTCAGGGGGTACAATGAGCAGTTCTTC
TRBJ1-6 | TRBV9 | - | many | CASSASPGAPLHF | TGTGCCAGCAGCGCGAGCCCCGGGGCACCCCTCCACTTT
TRBJ2-1 | TRBV4-3 | TRBD2 | few | CASSQVGAGAGEQFF | TGCGCCAGCAGCCAAGTCGGGGCGGGAGCTGGTGAGCAGTTCTTC
TRBJ2-7 | TRBV20-1 | TRBD2 | - | CSARDSGLAVYEQYF | TGCAGTGCTAGAGATTCTGGACTAGCGGTGTACGAGCAGTACTTC
TRBJ2-3 | TRBV5-6 | TRBD2 | - | CASSFLQAGGFGDTQYF | TGTGCCAGCAGCTTCCTCCAAGCGGGGGGGTTCGGAGATACGCAGTATTTT
TRBJ1-2 | TRBV4-3 | - | many | CASSLRGGYNYGYTF | TGCGCCAGCAGCCTCCGGGGGGGCTATAACTATGGCTACACCTTC
TRBJ2-7 | TRBV9 | TRBD1 | - | CASSADRGHEQYF | TGTGCCAGCAGCGCGGACAGGGGGCACGAGCAGTACTTC
TRBJ2-6 | TRBV5-1 | - | - | CASSLGSRSGANVLTF | TGCGCCAGCAGCTTGGGTTCGCGGTCTGGGGCCAACGTCCTGACTTTC
TRBJ2-1 | TRBV3-1 | TRBD2 | few | CASSKRLAAPYNEQFF | TGTGCCAGCAGCAAACGACTAGCGGCCCCCTACAATGAGCAGTTCTTC
TRBJ2-2 | TRBV9 | - | - | CASSGYREGGELFF | TGTGCCAGCAGCGGTTACAGGGAAGGCGGGGAGCTGTTTTTT
TRBJ2-7 | TRBV10-2 | TRBD2 | - | CASSEERETYEQYF | TGCGCCAGCAGTGAGGAGCGGGAGACATACGAGCAGTACTTC
TRBJ2-5 | TRBV5-1 | - | - | CATTRTGRQETQYF | TGCGCCACCACCCGGACGGGAAGGCAAGAGACCCAGTACTTC
TRBJ1-1 | TRBV12-3/TRBV12-4 | TRBD1 | many | CASSHHDRAEAFF | TGTGCCAGCAGCCACCATGACAGGGCTGAAGCTTTCTTT
TRBJ1-1 | TRBV9 | - | - | CASSPTWGDEAFF | TGTGCCAGCAGCCCAACGTGGGGGGATGAAGCTTTCTTT
TRBJ1-5 | TRBV27 | - | - | CASPLLSLWAWLIRGNQPQHF | TGTGCCAGCCCCCTTCTCAGTTTGTGGGCGTGGTTGATCCGAGGCAATCAGCCCCAGCATTTT
TRBJ1-1 | TRBV20-1 | TRBD1 | few | CSASTGLRTEAFF | TGCAGTGCGTCGACAGGGCTGAGGACTGAAGCTTTCTTT
TRBJ2-2 | TRBV20-1 | - | many | CSAAGRNTGELFF | TGCAGTGCGGCGGGACGGAACACCGGGGAGCTGTTTTTT
TRBJ1-2 | TRBV6-1 | TRBD1 | few | CASRENRGRVSYGYTF | TGTGCCAGCAGGGAAAACAGGGGGCGAGTTTCCTATGGCTACACCTTC
TRBJ2-7 | TRBV12-3/TRBV12-4 | TRBD2 | - | CASSETSGAEQYF | TGTGCCAGCAGTGAGACTAGCGGTGCGGAGCAGTACTTC
TRBJ2-1 | TRBV10-3 | - | - | CAISAHDNEQFF | TGTGCCATCAGTGCCCACGACAATGAGCAGTTCTTC
TRBJ2-1 | TRBV7-9 | - | - | CASSPRVLSPFF | TGTGCCAGCAGCCCCCGGGTCCTCAGCCCGTTCTTC
TRBJ1-1 | TRBV12-3/TRBV12-4 | - | few | CASSSSEAFF | TGTGCCAGCAGTTCGTCTGAAGCTTTCTTT
TRBJ2-3 | TRBV20-1 | - | many | CSARRSTDTQYF | TGCAGTGCTAGACGGAGCACAGATACGCAGTATTTT
TRBJ1-1 | TRBV7-9 | - | - | CASSFEGREAFF | TGTGCCAGCAGCTTTGAGGGTCGCGAAGCTTTCTTT
TRBJ2-1 | TRBV20-1 | - | few | CSAVQLLATEQFF | TGCAGTGCCGTTCAGCTGCTAGCGACAGAGCAGTTCTTC
TRBJ1-1 | TRBV9 | - | - | CASSVGQTNENTEAFF | TGTGCCAGCAGCGTAGGGCAGACTAATGAGAACACTGAAGCTTTCTTT